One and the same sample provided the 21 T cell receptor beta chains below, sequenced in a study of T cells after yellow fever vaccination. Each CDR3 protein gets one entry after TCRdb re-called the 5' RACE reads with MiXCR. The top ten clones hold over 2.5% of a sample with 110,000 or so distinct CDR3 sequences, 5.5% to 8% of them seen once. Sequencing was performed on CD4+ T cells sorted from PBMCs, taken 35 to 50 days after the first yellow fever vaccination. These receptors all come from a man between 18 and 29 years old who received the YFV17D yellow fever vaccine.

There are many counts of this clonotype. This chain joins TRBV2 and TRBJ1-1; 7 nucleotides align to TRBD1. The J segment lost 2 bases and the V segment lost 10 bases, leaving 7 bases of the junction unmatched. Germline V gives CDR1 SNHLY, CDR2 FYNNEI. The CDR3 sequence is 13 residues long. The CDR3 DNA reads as TGTGCCACCTCGACAGGGACTAACACTGAAGCTTTCTTT. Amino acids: CATSTGTNTEAFF.

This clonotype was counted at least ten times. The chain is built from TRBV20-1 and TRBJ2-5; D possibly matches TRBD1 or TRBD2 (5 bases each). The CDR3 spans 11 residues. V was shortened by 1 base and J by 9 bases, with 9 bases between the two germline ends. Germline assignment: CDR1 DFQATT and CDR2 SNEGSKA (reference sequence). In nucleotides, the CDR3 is TGCAGTGCTAGAGCGGGGCGCGCCCAGTACTTC. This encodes CSARAGRAQYF.

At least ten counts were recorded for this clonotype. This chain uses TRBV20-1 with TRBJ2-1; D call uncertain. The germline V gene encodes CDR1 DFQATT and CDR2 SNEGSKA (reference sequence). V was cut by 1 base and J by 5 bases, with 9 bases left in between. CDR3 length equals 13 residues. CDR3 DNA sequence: TGCAGTGCTAGAGGTGAAATCAACAATGAGCAGTTCTTC. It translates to CSARGEINNEQFF.

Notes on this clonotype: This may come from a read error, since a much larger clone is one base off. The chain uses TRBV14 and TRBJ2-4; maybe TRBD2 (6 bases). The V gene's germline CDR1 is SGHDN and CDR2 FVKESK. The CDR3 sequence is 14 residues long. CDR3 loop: CSSSQVRGVNIQYF. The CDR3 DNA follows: TGTTCCAGCAGCCAAGTACGCGGGGTAAACATTCAGTACTTC.

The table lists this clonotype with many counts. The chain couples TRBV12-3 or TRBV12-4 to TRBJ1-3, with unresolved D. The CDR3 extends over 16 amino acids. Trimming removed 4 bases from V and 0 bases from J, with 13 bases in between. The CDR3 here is CASSSEQLISGNTIYF. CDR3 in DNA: TGTGCCAGCAGTTCAGAACAGTTAATCTCTGGAAACACCATATATTTT.

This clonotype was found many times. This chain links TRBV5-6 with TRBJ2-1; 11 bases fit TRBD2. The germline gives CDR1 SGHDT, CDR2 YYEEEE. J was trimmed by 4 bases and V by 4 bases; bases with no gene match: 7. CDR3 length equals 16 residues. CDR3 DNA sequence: TGTGCCAGCAGCGGGCTAGCGGGGGGACTATACAATGAGCAGTTCTTC. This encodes CASSGLAGGLYNEQFF.

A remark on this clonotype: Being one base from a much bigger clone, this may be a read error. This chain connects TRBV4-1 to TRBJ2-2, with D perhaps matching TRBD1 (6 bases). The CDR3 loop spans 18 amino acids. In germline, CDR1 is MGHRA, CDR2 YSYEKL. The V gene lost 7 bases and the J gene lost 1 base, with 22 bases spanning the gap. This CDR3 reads CASTHINNRALNTGELFF. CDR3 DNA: TGCGCCAGCACCCACATAAATAACAGGGCCCTGAACACCGGGGAGCTGTTTTTT.

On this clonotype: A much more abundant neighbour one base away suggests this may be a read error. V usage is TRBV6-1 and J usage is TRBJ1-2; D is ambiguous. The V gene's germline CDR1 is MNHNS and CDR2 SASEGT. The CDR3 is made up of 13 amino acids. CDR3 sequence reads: CDSSPGSGYGYTF. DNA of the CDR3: TGTGACAGCAGTCCCGGGAGCGGGTATGGCTACACCTTC.

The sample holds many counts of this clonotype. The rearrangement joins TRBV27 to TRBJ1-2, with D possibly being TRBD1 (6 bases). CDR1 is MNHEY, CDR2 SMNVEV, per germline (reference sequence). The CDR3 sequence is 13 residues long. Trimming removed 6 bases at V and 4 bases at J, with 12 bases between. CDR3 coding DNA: TGTGCCAGCAGCCCAGGGGCGCGCTATGGCTACACCTTC. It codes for CASSPGARYGYTF.

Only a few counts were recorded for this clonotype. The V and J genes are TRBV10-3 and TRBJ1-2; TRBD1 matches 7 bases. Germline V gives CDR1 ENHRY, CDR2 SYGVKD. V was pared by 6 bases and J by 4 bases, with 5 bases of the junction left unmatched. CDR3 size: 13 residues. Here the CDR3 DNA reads TGTGCCATCAGGCCGGACAGGCCCTATGGCTACACCTTC. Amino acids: CAIRPDRPYGYTF.

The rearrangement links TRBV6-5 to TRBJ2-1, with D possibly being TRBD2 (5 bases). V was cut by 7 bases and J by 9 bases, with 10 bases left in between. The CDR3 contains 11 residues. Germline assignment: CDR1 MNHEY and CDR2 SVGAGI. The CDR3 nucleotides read TGTGCCAGCAACAGTGAGGGTGAGCAGTTCTTC. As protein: CASNSEGEQFF.

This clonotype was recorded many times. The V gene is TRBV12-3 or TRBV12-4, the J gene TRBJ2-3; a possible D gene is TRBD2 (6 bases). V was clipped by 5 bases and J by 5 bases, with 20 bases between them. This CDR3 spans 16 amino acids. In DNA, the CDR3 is TGTGCCAGCAGTCCCCGAGGTAGCGGTGGGAGAGATACGCAGTATTTT. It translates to CASSPRGSGGRDTQYF.

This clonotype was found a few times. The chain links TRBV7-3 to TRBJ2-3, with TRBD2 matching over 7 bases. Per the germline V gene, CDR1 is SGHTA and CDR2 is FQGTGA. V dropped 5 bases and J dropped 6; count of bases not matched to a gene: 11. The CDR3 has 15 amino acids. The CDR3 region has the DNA TGTGCCAGCAGCCCACGACTAGCCGGGGCCGATACGCAGTATTTT. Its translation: CASSPRLAGADTQYF.

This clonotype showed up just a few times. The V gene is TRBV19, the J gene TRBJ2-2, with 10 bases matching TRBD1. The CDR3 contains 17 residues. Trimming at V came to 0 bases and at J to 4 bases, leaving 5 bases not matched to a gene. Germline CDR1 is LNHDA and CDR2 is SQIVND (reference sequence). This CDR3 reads CASSIDRRDRGTGELFF. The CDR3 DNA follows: TGTGCCAGTAGTATAGATCGACGGGACAGGGGCACCGGGGAGCTGTTTTTT.

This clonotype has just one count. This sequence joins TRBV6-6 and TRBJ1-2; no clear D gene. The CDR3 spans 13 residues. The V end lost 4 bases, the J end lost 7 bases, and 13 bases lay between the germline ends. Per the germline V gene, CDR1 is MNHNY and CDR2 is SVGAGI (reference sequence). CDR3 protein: CASSSEFRSGYTF. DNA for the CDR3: TGTGCCAGCAGTTCGGAGTTTCGGAGTGGCTACACCTTC.

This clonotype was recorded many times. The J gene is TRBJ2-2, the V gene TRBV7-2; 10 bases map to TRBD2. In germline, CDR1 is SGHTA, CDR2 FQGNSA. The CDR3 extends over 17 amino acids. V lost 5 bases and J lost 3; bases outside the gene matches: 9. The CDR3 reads CASSRERSGGDTGELFF. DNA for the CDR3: TGTGCCAGCAGCCGAGAGCGCAGCGGGGGGGACACCGGGGAGCTGTTTTTT. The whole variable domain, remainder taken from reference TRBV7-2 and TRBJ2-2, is GAGVSQSPSNKVTEKGKDVELRCDPISGHTALYWYRQSLGQGLEFLIYFQGNSAPDKSGLPSDRFSAERTGGSVSTLTIQRTQQEDSAVYLCASSRERSGGDTGELFFGEGSRLTVL.

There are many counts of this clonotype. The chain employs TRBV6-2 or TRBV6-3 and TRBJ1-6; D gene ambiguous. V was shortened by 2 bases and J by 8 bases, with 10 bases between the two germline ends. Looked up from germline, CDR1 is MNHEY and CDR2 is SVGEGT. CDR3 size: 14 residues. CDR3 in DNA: TGTGCCAGCAGTTACGTGGCGACGGATTCACCCCTCCACTTT. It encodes CASSYVATDSPLHF.

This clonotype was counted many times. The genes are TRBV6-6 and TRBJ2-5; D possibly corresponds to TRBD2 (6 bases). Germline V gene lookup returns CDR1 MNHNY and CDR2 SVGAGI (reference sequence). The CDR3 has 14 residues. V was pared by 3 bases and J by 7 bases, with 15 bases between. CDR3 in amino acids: CASSYFGGAGTQYF. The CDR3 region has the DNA TGTGCCAGCAGTTATTTTGGCGGGGCTGGGACCCAGTACTTC.

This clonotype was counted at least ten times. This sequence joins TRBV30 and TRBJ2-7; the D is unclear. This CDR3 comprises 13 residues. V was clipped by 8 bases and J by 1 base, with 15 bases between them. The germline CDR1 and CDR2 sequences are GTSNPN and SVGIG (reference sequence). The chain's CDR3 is CAGKQAGSYEQYF. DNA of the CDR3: TGTGCCGGAAAGCAGGCAGGTTCCTACGAGCAGTACTTC.

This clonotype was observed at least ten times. CDR3 residues: CASSQGASSYNSPLHF. For the CDR3, the DNA is TGCGCCAGCAGCCAAGGGGCGAGCTCCTATAATTCACCCCTCCACTTT. The chain uses TRBV4-3 and TRBJ1-6; unclear D gene. CDR3 length: 16 residues. Germline V gene sequence: CDR1 LGHNA, CDR2 YSLEER. Trimming removed 1 base at V and 0 bases at J, with 7 bases between.

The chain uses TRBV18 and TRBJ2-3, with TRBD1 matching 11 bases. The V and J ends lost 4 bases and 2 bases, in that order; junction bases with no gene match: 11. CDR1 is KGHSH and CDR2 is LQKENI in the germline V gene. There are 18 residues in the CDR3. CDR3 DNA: TGTGCCAGCTCACGGACCGGGACAGGGGGTTTTTTCACAGATACGCAGTATTTT. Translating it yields CASSRTGTGGFFTDTQYF.